Below, one TCR beta chain is given with its context. The data stem from a study of shared clonotypes between healthy human individuals. Assay used: immunoSEQ multiplex PCR; TCRdb lists only in-frame clones, some missing. The sample contains about 2 million clones, 85% to 95% of which appear only once. The naive CD8 fraction comprised CD45RO-negative cells positively selected for CCR7 and excluded terminally differentiated effector memory CD45RA+ cells. This CDR3 is 15 amino acids long. V was pared by 6 bases and J by 0 bases, with 9 bases between. Looked up from germline, CDR1 is LNHDA and CDR2 is SQIVND (reference sequence).

Sequenced material: naive CD8+ T cells sorted from blood. This sequence originates from a man aged 18 to 30 in good health. This chain joins TRBV19 and TRBJ2-6; tentatively, D is TRBD2 (6 bases). The CDR3 region is CASSPGGSGANVLTF. CDR3 DNA sequence: TGTGCCAGTAGCCCCGGGGGCTCTGGGGCCAACGTCCTGACTTTC.